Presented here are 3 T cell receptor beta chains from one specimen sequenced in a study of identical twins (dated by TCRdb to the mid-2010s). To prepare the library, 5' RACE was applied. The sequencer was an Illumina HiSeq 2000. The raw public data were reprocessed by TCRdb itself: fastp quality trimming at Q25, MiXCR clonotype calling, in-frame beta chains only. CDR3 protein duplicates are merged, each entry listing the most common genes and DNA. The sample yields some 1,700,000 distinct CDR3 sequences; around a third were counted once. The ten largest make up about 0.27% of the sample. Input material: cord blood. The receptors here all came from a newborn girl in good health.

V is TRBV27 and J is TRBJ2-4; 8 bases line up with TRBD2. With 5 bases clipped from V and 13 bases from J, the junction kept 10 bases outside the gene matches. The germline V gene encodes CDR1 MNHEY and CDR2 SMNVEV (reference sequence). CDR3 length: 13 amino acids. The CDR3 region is CASSGTSEGEQYF. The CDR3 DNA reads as TGTGCCAGCAGTGGGACTAGTGAGGGGGAGCAGTACTTC.

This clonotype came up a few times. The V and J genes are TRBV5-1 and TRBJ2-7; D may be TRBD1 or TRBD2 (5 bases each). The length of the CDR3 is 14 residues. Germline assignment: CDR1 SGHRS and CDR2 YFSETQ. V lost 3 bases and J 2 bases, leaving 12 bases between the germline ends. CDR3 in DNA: TGCGCCAGCAGCTGGGGGTGGGCAGCCTACGAGCAGTACTTC. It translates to CASSWGWAAYEQYF. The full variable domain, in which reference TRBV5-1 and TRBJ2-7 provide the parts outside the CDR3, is KAGVTQTPRYLIKTRGQQVTLSCSPISGHRSVSWYQQTPGQGLQFLFEYFSETQRNKGNFPGRFSGRQFSNSRSEMNVSTLELGDSALYLCASSWGWAAYEQYFGPGTRLTVT.

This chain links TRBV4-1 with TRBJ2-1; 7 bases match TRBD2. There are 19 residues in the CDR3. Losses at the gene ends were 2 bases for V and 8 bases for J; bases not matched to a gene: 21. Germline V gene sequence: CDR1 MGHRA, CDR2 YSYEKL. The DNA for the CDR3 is TGCGCCAGCAGCCAATACCCGAACGTCGGGGCGGGAGCTTCGGATGAGCAGTTCTTC. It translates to CASSQYPNVGAGASDEQFF.